These 25 T cell receptor beta chains came from one sample sequenced in a study of CD8+CD57+ T cells in acquired aplastic anemia. Researchers used genomic DNA as the template to profile TCR beta VDJ and CDR3. From the reads, TCRdb called clonotypes with MiXCR, one entry per CDR3 protein. The table has approximately 200,000 distinct CDR3 sequences, around 50% seen once. By flow cytometry, patients selected for sequencing had shown an expansion of CD8+CD57+ cells. The sample comprised sorted CD4+, CD8+, or CD8+CD57+ T cells (not recorded which) from PBMCs. These receptors originate from a human donor with aplastic anemia.

This clonotype was counted a few times. One base away lies a much larger clone, so this may be a sequencing read error. The V gene is TRBV4-1, the J gene TRBJ1-1; 9 positions agree with TRBD1. This CDR3 region has 15 residues. In germline, CDR1 is MGHRA, CDR2 YSYEKL. CDR3 in amino acids: CTSSLQDRGDTEAFF. DNA of the CDR3: TGCACCAGCAGCCTCCAGGACAGGGGAGACACTGAAGCTTTCTTT.

Turning to this clonotype: At one end, the junction sequence differs from germline, possibly due to a read error. The V gene is TRBV10-1, the J gene TRBJ1-2; TRBD1 matches at 7 bases. CDR1 and CDR2 (germline): WNHNN, SYGVQD (reference sequence). This CDR3 is 13 amino acids long. CDR3: CAGSVDRFYGDTF. Written as DNA, the CDR3 is TGCGCCGGCAGTGTGGACAGGTTTTATGGCGACACCTTC.

Many counts were recorded for this clonotype. V is TRBV5-1 and J is TRBJ2-2; a possible D gene is TRBD2 (7 bases). Trimming removed 8 bases at V and 2 bases at J, with 13 bases between. Per the germline V gene, CDR1 is SGHRS and CDR2 is YFSETQ. The CDR3 extends over 14 amino acids. The CDR3 is CASTGGLNTGELFF. Written as DNA, the CDR3 is TGCGCCAGTACCGGGGGGCTCAACACCGGGGAGCTGTTTTTT.

At least ten counts were recorded for this clonotype. The chain uses TRBV12-3 or TRBV12-4 and TRBJ2-3, with a possible D match to TRBD2 (5 bases). The CDR3 runs 13 residues. Trimming cost V 2 bases and J 6 bases, with 9 bases left between them. The CDR3, as DNA: TGTGCCAGCAGTTTATCGGGGTTCGATACGCAGTATTTT. It yields the protein CASSLSGFDTQYF.

This clonotype was found a few times. J is TRBJ2-4 and V is TRBV7-9; perhaps TRBD2 as D (5 bases). Trimming stripped 1 base from V and 9 bases from J, with 16 bases between. Germline V gives CDR1 SEHNR, CDR2 FQNEAQ (reference sequence). The CDR3 is 15 residues long. The CDR3 nucleotides read TGTGCCAGCAGCTTAGACGGGAAGGGAAACGCCATTCAGTACTTC. The encoded protein is CASSLDGKGNAIQYF.

This clonotype was detected many times. The J gene is TRBJ2-5, the V gene TRBV19; D possibly corresponds to TRBD2 (5 bases). The CDR3 length is 14 residues. V dropped 5 bases and J dropped 5 bases, with 15 bases sitting between them. Germline loops: CDR1 LNHDA, CDR2 SQIVND (reference sequence). CDR3 in amino acids: CASSPLRVGETQYF. As DNA, the CDR3 is TGTGCCAGTAGTCCTCTGAGGGTTGGGGAGACCCAGTACTTC.

This clonotype appeared a single time. The genes are TRBV7-9 and TRBJ2-5; TRBD2 might be the D (6 bases). The CDR3 totals 15 residues. V was trimmed by 2 bases and J by 4 bases, leaving 14 bases between them. CDR1 and CDR2 from the germline V gene are SEHNR and FQNEAQ (reference sequence). The CDR3 reads CASSLRRARGETQYF. CDR3 DNA: TGTGCCAGCAGCTTAAGGAGGGCTCGGGGAGAGACCCAGTACTTC.

This clonotype was seen more than once but under ten times. CDR3 bases: TGTGCCAGCAGCCAGAGAGGGCAGGCCTACGAGCAGTACTTC. This encodes CASSQRGQAYEQYF. The V gene is TRBV7-2, the J gene TRBJ2-7; perhaps TRBD2 as D (5 bases). Trimming left V 5 bases short and J 2 bases short, with 13 bases between. CDR1 and CDR2 from the germline V gene are SGHTA and FQGNSA. CDR3 size: 14 residues. The full variable domain, completed using reference TRBV7-2 and TRBJ2-7, is GAGVSQSPSNKVTEKGKDVELRCDPISGHTALYWYRQSLGQGLEFLIYFQGNSAPDKSGLPSDRFSAERTGGSVSTLTIQRTQQEDSAVYLCASSQRGQAYEQYFGPGTRLTVT.

The chain uses TRBV29-1 and TRBJ2-1; 11 positions agree with TRBD1. Germline V lookup: CDR1 SQVTM, CDR2 ANQGSEA. The V segment lost 7 bases and the J segment 9 bases; nucleotides outside the gene matches: 8. The CDR3 spans 13 residues. CDR3 sequence reads: CSARTGGPGEQFF. The CDR3 bases are TGCAGCGCAAGGACAGGGGGCCCGGGTGAGCAGTTCTTC.

The chain uses TRBV7-3 and TRBJ2-3; TRBD1 might be the D (6 bases). The CDR3 loop spans 16 amino acids. Germline CDR1 SGHTA, CDR2 FQGTGA. Trimming took 2 bases from V and 3 from J, leaving 15 bases between them. The chain's CDR3 is CASSLAQGLATDTQYF. The CDR3 nucleotides read TGTGCCAGCAGCTTAGCCCAGGGGCTTGCGACAGATACGCAGTATTTT.

J is TRBJ2-7 and V is TRBV20-1; 13 nucleotides line up with TRBD2. Germline V gene data show CDR1 as DFQATT and CDR2 as SNEGSKA (reference sequence). V lost 6 bases and J lost 2; bases outside the gene matches: 7. The CDR3 consists of 15 residues. The CDR3 loop reads CSAEGTSGTPYEQYF. The DNA of the CDR3 is TGCAGTGCAGAAGGGACTAGCGGGACTCCCTACGAGCAGTACTTC.

CDR3: CSARHGTQLREQYF. CDR3 coding DNA: TGCAGTGCTCGACACGGGACTCAACTACGGGAGCAGTACTTC. The chain combines TRBV20-1 with TRBJ2-7; tentative D call: TRBD2 (6 bases). With 5 bases removed from V and 7 bases from J, the gap between germline ends came to 21 bases. The V gene's germline CDR1 is DFQATT and CDR2 SNEGSKA (reference sequence). This CDR3 has 14 residues.

V is TRBV29-1 and J is TRBJ2-7; weak D call: TRBD2 (5 bases). CDR1 is SQVTM, CDR2 ANQGSEA, per germline. V lost 7 bases to trimming and J lost 3 bases, with 7 bases between them. The CDR3 totals 10 residues. CDR3 DNA sequence: TGCAGCGCCCGGGACTACGAGCAGTACTTC. Amino acid sequence: CSARDYEQYF.

This clonotype occurred many times. This rearrangement joins TRBV4-2 to TRBJ2-3; 12 nucleotides align to TRBD2. The CDR3 has 16 amino acids. Germline V gene sequence: CDR1 LGHNA, CDR2 YNFKEQ. The V segment lost 1 base and the J segment 3 bases; nucleotides outside the gene matches: 2. CDR3: CASSQASGGDTDTQYF. CDR3 in DNA: TGTGCCAGCAGCCAAGCTAGCGGGGGGGATACAGATACGCAGTATTTT.

The chain links TRBV19 to TRBJ2-5; 8 bases line up with TRBD1. V lost 0 bases to trimming and J lost 5 bases; unmatched junction nucleotides: 11. CDR3 size: 17 residues. Germline CDR1 is LNHDA and CDR2 is SQIVND (reference sequence). The CDR3 loop reads CASSIDLWGRGLETQYF. CDR3 bases: TGTGCCAGTAGTATAGATCTATGGGGCAGGGGGCTTGAGACCCAGTACTTC. Full variable domain (missing parts from reference TRBV19 and TRBJ2-5): DGGITQSPKYLFRKEGQNVTLSCEQNLNHDAMYWYRQDPGQGLRLIYYSQIVNDFQKGDIAEGYSVSREKKESFPLTVTSAQKNPTAFYLCASSIDLWGRGLETQYFGPGTRLLVL.

The rearrangement uses TRBV29-1 and TRBJ1-1, with TRBD1 identical over 8 bases. Germline assignment: CDR1 SQVTM and CDR2 ANQGSEA. The V gene end was trimmed by 5 bases and the J gene end by 1 base; junction bases not matched to a gene: 9. The CDR3 runs to 15 residues. The CDR3 region is CSVSPGQAGNTEAFF. The CDR3 coding sequence is TGCAGCGTTTCACCGGGACAGGCGGGGAACACTGAAGCTTTCTTT.

This clonotype turned up a few times. This chain uses TRBV7-2 with TRBJ2-3; the match to TRBD2 covers 10 bases. V shed 5 bases and J 4 bases; nucleotides not matched to a gene: 3. This CDR3 has 14 amino acids. Germline V gene sequence: CDR1 SGHTA, CDR2 FQGNSA. For the CDR3, the DNA is TGTGCCAGCAGCCCCGGGACTAGCGCAGATACGCAGTATTTT. Translation: CASSPGTSADTQYF. Combining the CDR3 with reference TRBV7-2 and TRBJ2-3 gives the whole variable domain GAGVSQSPSNKVTEKGKDVELRCDPISGHTALYWYRQSLGQGLEFLIYFQGNSAPDKSGLPSDRFSAERTGGSVSTLTIQRTQQEDSAVYLCASSPGTSADTQYFGPGTRLTVL.

The table lists this clonotype with a few counts. The chain recombines TRBV6-4 with TRBJ1-1; TRBD1 matches at 10 bases. The CDR3 loop spans 18 amino acids. Germline CDR1 is MRHNA and CDR2 is SNTAGT. After removal of 0 bases from V and 4 bases from J, the junction contained 11 bases not matched to a gene. Here the CDR3 reads CASSDSGGTGDGSTEAFF. The CDR3 nucleotides read TGTGCCAGCAGTGACTCTGGGGGGACAGGGGATGGGAGCACTGAAGCTTTCTTT.

The rearrangement uses TRBV15 and TRBJ1-6; maybe TRBD1 (5 bases). V lost 4 bases, J lost 8 bases, and 12 bases lay in between. In germline, CDR1 is LNHNV, CDR2 YYDKDF (reference sequence). CDR3 length: 14 amino acids. The CDR3 loop reads CATSTGGYDSPLHF. The CDR3 coding sequence is TGTGCCACCAGCACCGGGGGTTACGATTCACCCCTCCACTTT.

The chain couples TRBV7-6 to TRBJ2-7; the D gene is possibly TRBD2 (7 bases). Per the germline V gene, CDR1 is SGHVS and CDR2 is FNYEAQ. V lost 0 bases and J 5 bases, leaving 14 bases between the germline ends. CDR3 size: 15 residues. CDR3 amino acids: CASSLAHGGADEQYF. CDR3 nucleotide sequence: TGTGCCAGCAGCTTAGCGCATGGGGGGGCCGACGAGCAGTACTTC.

The chain links TRBV10-3 to TRBJ1-1; D gene uncertain. This CDR3 has 12 residues. Germline CDR1 is ENHRY and CDR2 is SYGVKD. Trimming cost V 7 bases and J 1 base, with 7 bases left between them. In DNA, the CDR3 is TGTGCCATCAATAGAGGGAACACTGAAGCTTTCTTT. This translates into CAINRGNTEAFF.

The chain couples TRBV29-1 to TRBJ1-1, with 11 positions matching TRBD1. The CDR3 is made up of 14 amino acids. V shed 6 bases, J shed 4 bases, and the junction held 7 bases outside the gene matches. Germline lookup yields CDR1 SQVTM and CDR2 ANQGSEA. The CDR3 nucleotides read TGCAGCGTGGGGACAGGGGGGTACGGCACTGAAGCTTTCTTT. It translates to CSVGTGGYGTEAFF. Filled out from reference TRBV29-1 and TRBJ1-1, the complete variable domain reads SAVISQKPSRDICQRGTSLTIQCQVDSQVTMMFWYRQQPGQSLTLIATANQGSEATYESGFVIDKFPISRPNLTFSTLTVSNMSPEDSSIYLCSVGTGGYGTEAFFGQGTRLTVV.

This clonotype was recorded at least ten times. J is TRBJ1-4 and V is TRBV4-1; 7 bases map to TRBD1. Germline lookup yields CDR1 MGHRA and CDR2 YSYEKL. CDR3 length: 16 residues. V trimming: 1 base; J trimming: 7 bases; junction bases outside the gene matches: 9. The CDR3, as DNA: TGCGCCAGCAGCCAAGTAACCGGGACAGTTAGTGAAAAACTGTTTTTT. This encodes CASSQVTGTVSEKLFF.

A note on this clonotype: Germline and junction disagree at one end, which may indicate a read error. CDR3 in DNA: TGTGCCAGCCGAGACGCAGGGGGGGGCACTGAAGTTTTCTTT. It is translated as CASRDAGGGTEVFF. The chain couples TRBV6-6 to TRBJ1-1, with 7 bases that match TRBD1. The CDR3 sequence is 14 residues long. The germline V gene encodes CDR1 MNHNY and CDR2 SVGAGI (reference sequence).

This clonotype was seen ten or more times. The J gene is TRBJ1-3, the V gene TRBV19; D is uncertain. The length of the CDR3 is 15 residues. The V and J ends lost 9 bases and 4 bases respectively, with 19 bases between them. CDR1 and CDR2 from the germline V gene are LNHDA and SQIVND (reference sequence). The chain's CDR3 is CASKWVSGEGNTIYF. The CDR3 coding sequence is TGTGCCAGCAAATGGGTGAGCGGGGAAGGAAACACCATATATTTT. Using reference TRBV19 and TRBJ1-3 for the parts outside the CDR3, the full variable domain is DGGITQSPKYLFRKEGQNVTLSCEQNLNHDAMYWYRQDPGQGLRLIYYSQIVNDFQKGDIAEGYSVSREKKESFPLTVTSAQKNPTAFYLCASKWVSGEGNTIYFGEGSWLTVV.